The 18 T cell receptor beta chains listed next were all sequenced from one sample in a study of blood T cells in healthy people across ages. It was with a sample-barcoded 5' primer and a J-beta primer mix that a second PCR of about 6 to 12 cycles was run. TCRdb used MiXCR to reprocess the 5' RACE reads, holding one entry per CDR3 protein. The data contain 800,000 or so distinct CDR3 sequences, about 47% of them seen just once; the ten biggest clones take up 15% to 20%. Sequenced sample: blood. These receptor sequences come from a man older than 75 in good health.

The V call is TRBV7-2, the J call TRBJ2-3; D ambiguous. Trimming left V 1 base short and J 3 bases short, with 14 bases between. Germline values: CDR1 SGHTA, CDR2 FQGNSA. The CDR3 consists of 16 residues. In nucleotides, the CDR3 is TGTGCCAGCAGCTTAGAGGCCAGAAAGGGTACAGATACGCAGTATTTT. The encoded protein is CASSLEARKGTDTQYF.

This clonotype was seen only a few times. The chain combines TRBV11-3 with TRBJ2-5, with D maybe TRBD2 (5 bases). V was shortened by 1 base and J by 5 bases, with 11 bases between the two germline ends. This CDR3 has 14 residues. In germline, CDR1 is SGHNT, CDR2 YENEEA. This chain's CDR3 is CASSLGGQFETQYF. In DNA form, the CDR3 reads TGTGCCAGCAGCTTAGGAGGGCAATTCGAGACCCAGTACTTC.

V usage is TRBV4-2 and J usage is TRBJ2-5; 11 bases are shared with TRBD2. The trim removed 1 base at V and 8 bases at J, leaving 6 bases unmatched. This CDR3 spans 15 amino acids. Germline V CDR1 and CDR2: LGHNA, YNFKEQ. The CDR3 region is CASSQASGRSPTQYF. The CDR3 DNA is TGTGCCAGCAGCCAAGCTAGCGGGAGGTCTCCAACCCAGTACTTC.

This rearrangement joins TRBV7-3 to TRBJ2-5, with D unclear. Germline V gene sequence: CDR1 SGHTA, CDR2 FQGTGA. Trimming took off 8 bases at V and 5 bases at J, with 9 bases between the two ends. The CDR3 is made up of 11 amino acids. The CDR3 DNA reads TGTGCCAGCGGCTATGGGGAGACCCAGTACTTC. Amino acids: CASGYGETQYF.

This clonotype came up a few times. This sequence joins TRBV27 and TRBJ2-1; TRBD1 agrees at 11 bases. Trimming removed 7 bases from V and 4 bases from J; junction bases left unmatched: 6. The CDR3 length is 15 residues. The germline V gene encodes CDR1 MNHEY and CDR2 SMNVEV (reference sequence). The chain's CDR3 is CASNLDRGLYNEQFF. DNA of the CDR3: TGTGCCAGCAATTTGGACAGGGGGCTTTACAATGAGCAGTTCTTC.

There are a few counts of this clonotype. The chain links TRBV24-1 to TRBJ2-1, with D perhaps TRBD2 (5 bases). The CDR3 contains 13 residues. Germline CDR1 reads KGHDR; CDR2 reads SFDVKD. Trimming cost V 0 bases and J 10 bases, with 9 bases left between them. In nucleotides, the CDR3 is TGTGCCACCAGTGATTTGCCCGGGGTCGAGCAGTTCTTC. Protein product: CATSDLPGVEQFF.

This chain uses TRBV4-3 with TRBJ2-2; D gene unclear. This CDR3 region has 14 residues. Per the germline V gene, CDR1 is LGHNA and CDR2 is YSLEER. Trimming removed 0 bases at V and 3 bases at J, with 5 bases between. DNA of the CDR3: TGCGCCAGCAGCCAAGATGTACACACCGGGGAGCTGTTTTTT. Protein product: CASSQDVHTGELFF.

The chain joins TRBV28 to TRBJ2-7; D remains ambiguous. There are 15 residues in the CDR3. The germline CDR1 and CDR2 sequences are MDHEN and SYDVKM. V lost 6 bases and J lost 2, with 17 bases in between. The CDR3 DNA follows: TGTGCCAGCAGCCCCCCGGGTACACGCGCCTACGAGCAGTACTTC. Its protein product is CASSPPGTRAYEQYF. Complete variable domain (other parts from reference TRBV28 and TRBJ2-7): DVKVTQSSRYLVKRTGEKVFLECVQDMDHENMFWYRQDPGLGLRLIYFSYDVKMKEKGDIPEGYSVSREKKERFSLILESASTNQTSMYLCASSPPGTRAYEQYFGPGTRLTVT.

The chain combines TRBV28 with TRBJ2-1; D unclear. This CDR3 region has 11 residues. CDR1 and CDR2 (germline): MDHEN, SYDVKM. With 7 bases removed from V and 7 bases from J, the gap between germline ends came to 8 bases. This chain's CDR3 is CASTEANEQFF. CDR3 nucleotides: TGTGCCAGCACTGAAGCGAATGAGCAGTTCTTC.

The chain is built from TRBV7-2 and TRBJ2-5; D may be TRBD2 (5 bases). Germline V gene data show CDR1 as SGHTA and CDR2 as FQGNSA. CDR3 length equals 14 residues. V lost 7 bases and J lost 5, with 17 bases in between. CDR3 bases: TGTGCCAGCACCCGAGGGCCGGCGGAGGAGACCCAGTACTTC. This translates into CASTRGPAEETQYF.

This clonotype was counted a few times. The chain couples TRBV7-3 to TRBJ2-3; 9 bases match TRBD2. The CDR3 loop spans 15 amino acids. V shed 3 bases and J 6 bases; nucleotides not matched to a gene: 7. Germline lookup yields CDR1 SGHTA and CDR2 FQGTGA. CDR3: CASSFPSGTSDTQYF. The CDR3 coding sequence is TGTGCCAGCAGCTTCCCTAGCGGGACGTCGGATACGCAGTATTTT. Looking up the rest from reference TRBV7-3 and TRBJ2-3 gives the full variable domain: GAGVSQTPSNKVTEKGKYVELRCDPISGHTALYWYRQSLGQGPEFLIYFQGTGAADDSGLPNDRFFAVRPEGSVSTLKIQRTERGDSAVYLCASSFPSGTSDTQYFGPGTRLTVL.

J is TRBJ1-1 and V is TRBV15; perhaps TRBD1 as D (5 bases). This CDR3 has 15 residues. Germline V gene data show CDR1 as LNHNV and CDR2 as YYDKDF (reference sequence). V was cut by 0 bases and J by 0 bases, with 8 bases left in between. CDR3 region: CATSRDQGMNTEAFF. CDR3 nucleotide sequence: TGTGCCACCAGCAGAGATCAGGGAATGAACACTGAAGCTTTCTTT.

V is TRBV10-3 and J is TRBJ2-1; D may be TRBD1 (5 bases). The CDR3 is 13 amino acids. V was trimmed by 8 bases and J by 3 bases, leaving 11 bases between them. The germline V gene has CDR1 ENHRY and CDR2 SYGVKD. CDR3 bases: TGTGCCATCGCAACAGGTAACTACAATGAGCAGTTCTTC. Amino acid sequence: CAIATGNYNEQFF.

V and J are TRBV20-1 and TRBJ2-5; 10 nucleotides match TRBD2. Trimming took 4 bases from V and 5 from J; bases not matched to a gene: 10. The CDR3 consists of 15 residues. Germline V gene sequence: CDR1 DFQATT, CDR2 SNEGSKA (reference sequence). Written as DNA, the CDR3 is TGCAGTGCTATAGAGCGGGGGGGCCGTCCGGAGACCCAGTACTTC. Its translation is CSAIERGGRPETQYF.

This chain links TRBV4-2 with TRBJ2-5; D uncertain. Deletions cut 1 base from V and 2 bases from J, with 8 bases between. The CDR3 loop spans 14 amino acids. Germline V lookup: CDR1 LGHNA, CDR2 YNFKEQ. The CDR3 sequence is CASSQGMGQETQYF. The CDR3, as DNA: TGTGCCAGCAGCCAAGGGATGGGTCAAGAGACCCAGTACTTC.

The rearrangement uses TRBV27 and TRBJ2-5; 9 bases match TRBD2. The CDR3 contains 16 residues. Looked up from germline, CDR1 is MNHEY and CDR2 is SMNVEV (reference sequence). V lost 1 base and J lost 2; bases outside the gene matches: 5. The CDR3 here is CASSLLGSGGQETQYF. The CDR3 DNA reads as TGTGCCAGCAGTTTATTAGGTAGCGGGGGTCAAGAGACCCAGTACTTC.

This clonotype was picked up a small number of times. The chain uses TRBV12-3 or TRBV12-4 and TRBJ1-1; D unresolved. This CDR3 spans 14 amino acids. The ends were cut back, 2 bases at V and 2 bases at J, with 9 bases in the middle. DNA of the CDR3: TGTGCCAGCAGTTTATTAGAGGGCAACACTGAAGCTTTCTTT. Protein: CASSLLEGNTEAFF.

This chain connects TRBV20-1 to TRBJ2-5; 11 bases are a match to TRBD2. V lost 6 bases and J lost 5; bases outside the gene matches: 17. CDR1 and CDR2 (germline): DFQATT, SNEGSKA (reference sequence). The CDR3 has 17 residues. Written as DNA, the CDR3 is TGCAGTGCCAGTAGTGCCCGACTAGCGGGGAGCTTGGAGACCCAGTACTTC. Translation: CSASSARLAGSLETQYF.